Detailed here is one T cell receptor beta chain. What it recognizes is unknown. Clones were sequenced by immunoSEQ multiplex PCR, and TCRdb holds only the in-frame ones, with some missing. The table shows 150,000 or so clones, with 89% occurring only once. The data originate from a study of T cell responses to AZD1222 COVID-19 vaccine. Findings and limits, study-wide: Most donors were white British and more were female, and clonal diversity was possibly underestimated. Repertoire sampling occurred only after the peak T cell response.

Per the germline V gene, CDR1 is LNHDA and CDR2 is SQIVND (reference sequence). V lost 3 bases and J lost 0, with 13 bases in between. The CDR3 is made up of 16 amino acids. The specimen comprised peripheral blood, sampled on day 0 of AZD1222 vaccination. The sequence derives from an adult in good health. The chain uses TRBV19 and TRBJ2-3; no firm D call. CDR3 amino acids: CASSISAASSTDTQYF. The CDR3 nucleotides read TGTGCCAGTAGTATTTCGGCGGCCTCTAGCACAGATACGCAGTATTTT.